The sequence of this T cell receptor (beta chain) was determined in a study of T cells in Graves' hyperthyroidism and ophthalmopathy. Broader study findings: Ophthalmopathy, which appeared later, was predicted by the model a median about 5.9 months before onset. From stable hyperthyroidism, ophthalmopathy was separated by a 13 V-J model.

Those patients with uncontrolled infection, other autoimmune disease, pregnancy or lactation were excluded. PBMCs stemmed from around 9.3 ml fresh peripheral blood. Points on this clonotype: Its antigen is as yet unknown. A much larger clone differs from this one at a single base, so this may be a read error.

The CDR3 regions of TCR beta were amplified from RNA transcripts. HTBI primers were the set used in a first-round RT-PCR of the TCR CDR3. TCRdb independently ran MiXCR on the multiplex PCR reads; one entry per CDR3 protein. Among 300,000 to 450,000 distinct CDR3 sequences listed, approximately 13% were seen once. The V gene's germline CDR1 is SGHRS and CDR2 YFSETQ. The CDR3 runs 14 residues. The clonotype originates from a woman in her fifties or sixties with Graves' hyperthyroidism. Sequences were obtained from blood. The genes are TRBV5-1 and TRBJ2-2, with a tentative D call TRBD1 (6 bases). The CDR3 spells CPSSLRGTTGELFF. The DNA for the CDR3 is TGCCCCAGCAGCTTGAGGGGGACCACCGGGGAGCTGTTTTTT.